Below are 14 T cell receptor beta chains sequenced from a single sample in a study of graft-versus-host responses after intestinal transplantation. Sequenced by immunoSEQ multiplex PCR; TCRdb stores in-frame clones only, minus some. The sample contains just over 40,000 clones, about 95% of which appear only once. No cognate antigen is known for these TCRs. The sample here was unstimulated CD8+ T cells sorted from spleen or lymph node cells, taken before transplant. The receptors derive from a human donor who was the organ donor for an intestinal transplant.

The chain is built from TRBV27 and TRBJ2-3; D is possibly TRBD1 (5 bases). V was pared by 4 bases and J by 1 base, with 9 bases between. Germline loops: CDR1 MNHEY, CDR2 SMNVEV (reference sequence). CDR3 length: 14 amino acids. CDR3 loop: CASSWKGGTDTQYF. Written as DNA, the CDR3 is TGTGCCAGCAGTTGGAAAGGGGGCACAGATACGCAGTATTTT.

The genes are TRBV11-2 and TRBJ1-1; D unresolved. The CDR3 is made up of 17 amino acids. Trimming stripped 0 bases from V and 0 bases from J, with 14 bases between. CDR1 is SGHAT and CDR2 is FQNNGV in the germline V gene. DNA for the CDR3: TGTGCCAGCAGCTTAGATTGGGTTGGTGTCATGAACACTGAAGCTTTCTTT. Its protein is CASSLDWVGVMNTEAFF.

V usage is TRBV6-1 and J usage is TRBJ2-3; TRBD2 agrees at 10 bases. With V trimmed by 3 bases and J by 2 bases, 11 bases remained unmatched. This CDR3 is built from 18 residues. Germline loops: CDR1 MNHNS, CDR2 SASEGT. This CDR3 reads CASSDQRASGGTTDTQYF. CDR3 DNA sequence: TGTGCCAGCAGTGACCAACGAGCTAGCGGGGGAACCACAGATACGCAGTATTTT.

The chain has TRBV11-2 and TRBJ1-6; 8 nucleotides match TRBD1. CDR3 size: 17 residues. The J segment lost 7 bases and the V segment lost 0 bases, leaving 8 bases of the junction unmatched. CDR1 and CDR2 from the germline V gene are SGHAT and FQNNGV. CDR3 residues: CASSLEAGGLPNSPLHF. The DNA of the CDR3 is TGTGCCAGCAGCTTAGAAGCAGGGGGCTTACCCAATTCACCCCTCCACTTT.

The J gene is TRBJ2-2, the V gene TRBV9, with no clear D. The CDR3 runs to 13 residues. From germline, CDR1 is SGDLS and CDR2 YYNGEE. The V end lost 4 bases, the J end lost 6 bases, and 10 bases lay between the germline ends. CDR3 sequence: CASSPSGSGELFF. CDR3 bases: TGTGCCAGCAGCCCCTCGGGTTCCGGGGAGCTGTTTTTT.

The chain uses TRBV5-1 and TRBJ2-7; TRBD1 matches at 8 bases. J was trimmed by 2 bases and V by 5 bases; bases with no gene match: 9. The CDR3 is 15 amino acids. The germline V gene encodes CDR1 SGHRS and CDR2 YFSETQ. CDR3 coding DNA: TGCGCCAGCAGGCCGTCTGGACAGGGTACCTACGAGCAGTACTTC. Its protein is CASRPSGQGTYEQYF.

V usage is TRBV7-8 and J usage is TRBJ1-2; D might be TRBD1 (6 bases). The length of the CDR3 is 13 residues. Per the germline V gene, CDR1 is SGHVS and CDR2 is FQNEAQ. Trimming shortened V by 4 bases and J by 2 bases, and 8 bases separated the two germline ends. CDR3 in DNA: TGTGCCAGCAGCTCCCAGGGGAACTATGGCTACACCTTC. Translation gives CASSSQGNYGYTF.

The chain couples TRBV28 to TRBJ2-7; D may be TRBD1 (5 bases). The CDR3 has 14 amino acids. Trimming left V 3 bases short and J 0 bases short, with 9 bases between. Germline-derived CDR1 and CDR2 are MDHEN and SYDVKM. CDR3 sequence: CASSFQDTSYEQYF. Written as DNA, the CDR3 is TGTGCCAGCAGTTTTCAGGACACCTCCTACGAGCAGTACTTC.

V usage is TRBV2 and J usage is TRBJ2-7, with 7 bases identical to TRBD1. Germline CDR1 SNHLY, CDR2 FYNNEI. V shed 7 bases, J shed 2 bases, and the junction held 11 bases outside the gene matches. The CDR3 spans 15 residues. The CDR3 DNA follows: TGTGCCAGCACTCATACAGGGGACCGACCCTACGAGCAGTACTTC. Translating it yields CASTHTGDRPYEQYF.

V is TRBV7-9 and J is TRBJ2-2; TRBD2 agrees at 9 bases. CDR3 length: 18 amino acids. Germline CDR1 reads SEHNR; CDR2 reads FQNEAQ (reference sequence). Germline trimming cut 4 bases from V and 4 bases from J; bases unmatched to any gene: 13. The CDR3 protein is CASSSSTGTSMRTGELFF. CDR3 in DNA: TGTGCCAGCAGCTCTTCCACCGGGACTAGCATGCGCACCGGGGAGCTGTTTTTT.

The chain combines TRBV7-6 with TRBJ2-3; D ambiguous. The CDR3 loop spans 14 amino acids. The V end lost 5 bases, the J end lost 0 bases, and 9 bases lay between the germline ends. Germline CDR1 is SGHVS and CDR2 is FNYEAQ. The CDR3 DNA follows: TGTGCCAGCAGCCCCTCACTAAGCACAGATACGCAGTATTTT. It is translated as CASSPSLSTDTQYF. The whole variable domain, filled in from reference TRBV7-6 and TRBJ2-3, reads GAGVSQSPRYKVTKRGQDVALRCDPISGHVSLYWYRQALGQGPEFLTYFNYEAQQDKSGLPNDRFSAERPEGSISTLTIQRTEQRDSAMYRCASSPSLSTDTQYFGPGTRLTVL.

The chain joins TRBV6-5 to TRBJ1-5, with D unclear. Germline-derived CDR1 and CDR2 are MNHEY and SVGAGI. V gave up 4 bases and J gave up 7 bases, with 11 bases separating them. This CDR3 has 13 amino acids. CDR3 nucleotide sequence: TGTGCCAGCAGTTTAAACGACGGGCAGCCCCAGCATTTT. It is translated as CASSLNDGQPQHF.

The rearrangement links TRBV4-1 to TRBJ1-1, with D tentatively TRBD1 (6 bases). The germline CDR1 and CDR2 sequences are MGHRA and YSYEKL. This CDR3 has 15 residues. Trimming left V 0 bases short and J 10 bases short, with 18 bases between. CDR3 in amino acids: CASSQDLAQGRGAFF. CDR3 coding DNA: TGCGCCAGCAGCCAAGATCTTGCGCAGGGGCGGGGAGCTTTCTTT.

The chain has TRBV15 and TRBJ1-5; 7 bases match TRBD1. The CDR3 has 14 residues. Germline loops: CDR1 LNHNV, CDR2 YYDKDF (reference sequence). With V trimmed by 4 bases and J by 5 bases, 5 bases remained unmatched. CDR3 bases: TGTGCCACCAGCACCACAGGGGAAGATCAGCCCCAGCATTTT. This gives the protein CATSTTGEDQPQHF.